The T cell receptor (beta chain) described here comes from a study of blood T cells in healthy people across ages. The study, taken as a whole, reports: Aged donors had fewer naive CD4+ cells and lower diversity than long-lived donors.

This clonotype was seen more than once but under ten times. Its target is unknown. Alongside a J-beta primer mix, a sample-barcoded 5' primer served in a second PCR lasting about 7 to 12 cycles. CDR3-containing paired-end reads numbered at least 2.5 million in each sample. TCRdb reprocessed the 5' RACE reads via MiXCR and lists one record per CDR3 protein. Here the sample spans roughly 1,100,000 distinct CDR3 sequences, roughly a quarter being singletons. This CDR3 has 16 residues. V lost 2 bases, J lost 6 bases, and 18 bases lay in between. Germline V CDR1 and CDR2: SGHDN, FVKESK. The sample was also reused in another study, on T cells of mothers and their children. From that report: Related mother-child pairs showed slightly higher but non-significant overlap than unrelated pairs. Persistent microchimeric T cell clones were not found at ~100 per million sensitivity.

Sequencing was performed on blood. The origin of this receptor is a girl aged 2-10 years in good health. The chain has TRBV14 and TRBJ2-3, with D possibly being TRBD2 (6 bases). The CDR3 DNA reads TGTGCCAGCAGCCAAATCGGGGTTCGCGGAGGGGATACGCAGTATTTT. Its translation: CASSQIGVRGGDTQYF.